A single sample is the source of the 30 T cell receptor beta chains below, sequenced in a study of response to subunit inactivated influenza vaccine. TCRdb fed the RT-PCR reads into MiXCR, producing one record per CDR3 protein. The table includes 430,000 or so distinct CDR3 sequences, approximately 11% detected once. The specimen was PBMCs from blood, collected roughly 46 days after vaccination. These receptors all come from a man aged 50 to 60 who received an inactivated influenza vaccine.

This clonotype showed up just a few times. The chain has TRBV4-3 and TRBJ2-1; D perhaps matches TRBD1 (7 bases). There are 17 residues in the CDR3. V was cut by 1 base and J by 8 bases, with 21 bases left in between. Germline CDR1 is LGHNA and CDR2 is YSLEER. Written as DNA, the CDR3 is TGCGCCAGCAGCCAAGTGTTTAGCGCCGGAGGGGGCGATGAGCAGTTCTTC. Translating it yields CASSQVFSAGGGDEQFF.

This clonotype was observed at least ten times. CDR3 in amino acids: CASSVAVNTEAFF. CDR3 nucleotides: TGTGCCAGCAGCGTGGCCGTGAACACTGAAGCTTTCTTT. This rearrangement joins TRBV9 to TRBJ1-1, with D unresolved. The germline CDR1 and CDR2 sequences are SGDLS and YYNGEE. CDR3 size: 13 residues. The V end was cut by 2 bases, the J end by 0 bases, with 5 bases between.

This clonotype was found many times. The V gene is TRBV6-1, the J gene TRBJ2-3, with D unclear. The germline gives CDR1 MNHNS, CDR2 SASEGT. The CDR3 sequence is 14 residues long. Trimming removed 9 bases at V and 2 bases at J, with 15 bases between. The CDR3 nucleotides are TGTGCCAGTAAGGGCGTCCAGACCACAGATACGCAGTATTTT. It yields the protein CASKGVQTTDTQYF.

This clonotype was observed a handful of times. The CDR3 region is CASSQPGQGLAKLFF. CDR3 coding DNA: TGCGCCAGCAGCCAACCGGGACAGGGCCTTGCCAAACTGTTTTTT. The chain joins TRBV4-1 to TRBJ1-4; 9 positions match TRBD1. This CDR3 has 15 residues. V shed 2 bases and J 11 bases; nucleotides not matched to a gene: 9. CDR1 and CDR2 from the germline V gene are MGHRA and YSYEKL.

The chain combines TRBV9 with TRBJ2-2; 9 nucleotides match TRBD2. J was trimmed by 4 bases and V by 4 bases; bases with no gene match: 8. This CDR3 has 16 residues. Per germline, CDR1 SGDLS and CDR2 YYNGEE. The CDR3 protein is CASSPRLAGTTGELFF. The CDR3 DNA follows: TGTGCCAGCAGCCCGCGGCTAGCGGGGACCACCGGGGAGCTGTTTTTT.

This chain joins TRBV20-1 and TRBJ1-2; 9 bases align to TRBD1. CDR1 DFQATT and CDR2 SNEGSKA come from the germline V gene (reference sequence). The CDR3 is 14 residues long. V lost 2 bases to trimming and J lost 4 bases; unmatched junction nucleotides: 5. The CDR3 here is CSARHRGPGYGYTF. The CDR3 DNA reads as TGCAGTGCTAGACACAGGGGGCCGGGCTATGGCTACACCTTC.

The V and J genes are TRBV5-1 and TRBJ2-1, with D possibly matching TRBD1 (6 bases). V dropped 4 bases and J dropped 4 bases, with 15 bases sitting between them. The CDR3 extends over 15 amino acids. Germline CDR1 is SGHRS and CDR2 is YFSETQ. The CDR3 protein is CASSPRIDRYNEQFF. The CDR3 nucleotides read TGCGCCAGCAGCCCCCGAATTGACAGGTACAATGAGCAGTTCTTC.

The sample holds many counts of this clonotype. The chain couples TRBV4-3 to TRBJ2-7, with D perhaps matching TRBD1 (6 bases). This CDR3 comprises 15 residues. V lost 0 bases and J lost 3, with 12 bases in between. Germline CDR1 and CDR2: LGHNA and YSLEER. CDR3 protein: CASSQDRQALYEQYF. The CDR3 bases are TGCGCCAGCAGCCAAGATCGACAGGCCCTCTACGAGCAGTACTTC.

The chain is built from TRBV28 and TRBJ2-3, with 11 positions matching TRBD2. CDR3 length: 16 residues. Trimming cost V 0 bases and J 6 bases; bases outside gene matches: 5. CDR1 and CDR2 from the germline V gene are MDHEN and SYDVKM. The CDR3 coding sequence is TGTGCCAGCAGTTTATGGCTAGCGGGGGGTTTGGATACGCAGTATTTT. Translating gives CASSLWLAGGLDTQYF. The whole variable domain, remainder taken from reference TRBV28 and TRBJ2-3, is DVKVTQSSRYLVKRTGEKVFLECVQDMDHENMFWYRQDPGLGLRLIYFSYDVKMKEKGDIPEGYSVSREKKERFSLILESASTNQTSMYLCASSLWLAGGLDTQYFGPGTRLTVL.

The chain is built from TRBV6-2 or TRBV6-3 and TRBJ2-5, with D unclear. Trimming took 5 bases from V and 5 from J, leaving 15 bases between them. This CDR3 is built from 14 residues. Germline V lookup: CDR1 MNHEY, CDR2 SVGEGT. The CDR3 loop reads CASSPTRFRETQYF. The CDR3 DNA reads as TGTGCCAGCAGTCCGACACGATTCAGGGAGACCCAGTACTTC.

This rearrangement joins TRBV6-2 or TRBV6-3 to TRBJ2-5; D is unresolved. This CDR3 spans 15 amino acids. The germline V gene has CDR1 MNHEY and CDR2 SVGEGT. V was pared by 4 bases and J by 5 bases, with 17 bases between. The CDR3 coding sequence is TGTGCCAGCAGTTCCACCCCGGGCTCCTTGGAGACCCAGTACTTC. This translates into CASSSTPGSLETQYF.

This clonotype occurred many times. The rearrangement joins TRBV25-1 to TRBJ2-7; TRBD2 is a possible D gene (6 bases). Trimming took 1 base from V and 5 from J, leaving 12 bases between them. CDR3 length: 14 amino acids. The germline CDR1 and CDR2 sequences are MGHDK and SYGVNS. The CDR3 nucleotides read TGTGCCAGCAGTGAATCCGCCCGGGGGAACGAGCAGTACTTC. It is translated as CASSESARGNEQYF.

This clonotype was seen a few times. The rearrangement uses TRBV27 and TRBJ2-3; TRBD2 matches 8 bases. This CDR3 is 15 amino acids long. V shed 7 bases and J 6 bases; nucleotides not matched to a gene: 12. Germline V gives CDR1 MNHEY, CDR2 SMNVEV (reference sequence). The CDR3 DNA reads as TGTGCCAGCAACCGGGGGCGGGGGGTCTCCGATACGCAGTATTTT. Amino acid sequence: CASNRGRGVSDTQYF.

A few counts support this clonotype. This chain joins TRBV10-3 and TRBJ2-5, with D uncertain. The CDR3 is made up of 14 amino acids. The germline V gene has CDR1 ENHRY and CDR2 SYGVKD. Trimming shortened V by 3 bases and J by 1 base, and 9 bases separated the two germline ends. Here the CDR3 reads CAISDVSFQETQYF. CDR3 DNA: TGTGCCATCAGTGATGTCAGCTTCCAAGAGACCCAGTACTTC.

The sample holds many counts of this clonotype. The chain carries TRBV12-3 or TRBV12-4 and TRBJ1-1, with 7 bases aligning to TRBD1. CDR3 length: 15 amino acids. V lost 5 bases and J lost 1; bases outside the gene matches: 7. CDR3 DNA: TGTGCCAGCAGTCCACAGGGGAAATCGAACACTGAAGCTTTCTTT. It translates to CASSPQGKSNTEAFF.

This clonotype showed up just a few times. The chain employs TRBV7-2 and TRBJ2-7; D is possibly TRBD2 (6 bases). Trimming removed 1 base at V and 5 bases at J, with 15 bases between. CDR3 size: 15 residues. Germline CDR1 SGHTA, CDR2 FQGNSA. The CDR3 loop is CASSLGLAISHEQYF. In DNA form, the CDR3 reads TGTGCCAGCAGCTTAGGTCTAGCGATTAGTCACGAGCAGTACTTC.

There are a few counts of this clonotype. CDR3 in DNA: TGTGCCAGCAGTGACGCCCTGGGTGGGACAGCCCTCTACGAGCAGTACTTC. Amino acid sequence: CASSDALGGTALYEQYF. The chain joins TRBV25-1 to TRBJ2-7; 7 bases line up with TRBD1. Germline trimming cut 3 bases from V and 3 bases from J; bases unmatched to any gene: 14. The CDR3 consists of 17 residues. Per germline, CDR1 MGHDK and CDR2 SYGVNS.

A few counts support this clonotype. The chain carries TRBV29-1 and TRBJ2-2; maybe TRBD2 (5 bases). CDR3 length: 14 residues. The V gene lost 0 bases and the J gene lost 1 base, with 6 bases spanning the gap. The germline CDR1 and CDR2 sequences are SQVTM and ANQGSEA. CDR3 in amino acids: CSVEDRENTGELFF. CDR3 DNA: TGCAGCGTTGAAGATCGGGAGAACACCGGGGAGCTGTTTTTT.

This clonotype appeared a few times. The chain carries TRBV6-1 and TRBJ1-1; 7 bases agree with TRBD1. J gave up 6 bases and V 7 bases, and 14 bases lay outside the gene matches. Germline-derived CDR1 and CDR2 are MNHNS and SASEGT. The CDR3 is 15 amino acids. The CDR3 nucleotides read TGTGCCAGCAATACGGGACAGCGGTTTGGGTCTGAAGCTTTCTTT. This encodes CASNTGQRFGSEAFF.

The V and J genes are TRBV4-3 and TRBJ2-3, with 9 nucleotides matching TRBD2. CDR1 is LGHNA, CDR2 YSLEER, per germline. The CDR3 sequence is 16 residues long. The trim removed 2 bases at V and 0 bases at J, leaving 3 bases unmatched. The CDR3: CASSQRAGGSTDTQYF. In nucleotides, the CDR3 is TGCGCCAGCAGCCAAAGAGCGGGGGGTAGCACAGATACGCAGTATTTT.

In its sample, this clonotype was seen a few times. This chain uses TRBV10-2 with TRBJ2-5; D is possibly TRBD2 (7 bases). This CDR3 has 17 residues. The germline gives CDR1 WSHSY, CDR2 SAAADI. The germline V and J ends were trimmed by 0 bases and 1 base, with 15 bases remaining between them. The CDR3 spells CASSESNYAGAQETQYF. DNA for the CDR3: TGCGCCAGCAGTGAGTCGAATTACGCGGGGGCCCAAGAGACCCAGTACTTC.

V is TRBV7-9 and J is TRBJ2-3; no reliable D call. The V gene's germline CDR1 is SEHNR and CDR2 FQNEAQ (reference sequence). This CDR3 has 14 residues. The V end lost 2 bases, the J end lost 2 bases, and 8 bases lay between the germline ends. CDR3 in amino acids: CASSLSTTTDTQYF. CDR3 bases: TGTGCCAGCAGCTTATCGACGACCACAGATACGCAGTATTTT.

The CDR3 DNA reads TGTGCCAGCAGTCCACCTGCCGGGGGCTGGCAGCCCCAGCATTTT. Amino acids: CASSPPAGGWQPQHF. The rearrangement uses TRBV28 and TRBJ1-5; D may be TRBD1 (6 bases). Trimming cost V 5 bases and J 7 bases, with 18 bases left between them. Germline CDR1 and CDR2: MDHEN and SYDVKM. The CDR3 totals 15 residues.

This clonotype showed up just a few times. This chain joins TRBV20-1 and TRBJ1-5; D uncertain. Germline V CDR1 and CDR2: DFQATT, SNEGSKA (reference sequence). The CDR3 runs 15 residues. V was cut by 4 bases and J by 0 bases, with 13 bases left in between. CDR3 sequence: CSAMGQPDSNQPQHF. In DNA, the CDR3 is TGCAGTGCTATGGGCCAACCAGATAGCAATCAGCCCCAGCATTTT.

Remarks on this clonotype: Mismatch with germline at one junction end may stem from a read error. The V and J genes are TRBV6-1 and TRBJ2-3; 11 bases are shared with TRBD2. Per germline, CDR1 MNHNS and CDR2 SASEGT. The CDR3 is 13 amino acids. CDR3 region: CASSEAGTSGNFF. In DNA form, the CDR3 reads TGTGCCAGCAGTGAAGCCGGGACTAGCGGAAACTTTTTT.

This clonotype has just a few counts. The V and J genes are TRBV3-1 and TRBJ2-2; D may match TRBD1 or TRBD2 (5 bases each). Germline V CDR1 and CDR2: LGHDT, YNNKEL (reference sequence). V lost 0 bases, J lost 13 bases, and 15 bases lay in between. CDR3 length equals 14 residues. Written as DNA, the CDR3 is TGTGCCAGCAGCCAAGATTCGAGGGGTGGCGTGCTGTTTTTT. It specifies CASSQDSRGGVLFF.

This clonotype was counted between two and nine times. J is TRBJ1-4 and V is TRBV27, with unresolved D. Per germline, CDR1 MNHEY and CDR2 SMNVEV (reference sequence). This CDR3 is built from 13 residues. Trimming cost V 5 bases and J 7 bases, with 11 bases left between them. The CDR3 nucleotides are TGTGCCAGCAGTCGGGCATGGGGTGAAAAACTGTTTTTT. This translates into CASSRAWGEKLFF.

The J gene is TRBJ2-7, the V gene TRBV11-2; the D gene could be TRBD1 or TRBD2 (5 bases each). Germline V CDR1 and CDR2: SGHAT, FQNNGV. The CDR3 length is 16 residues. The V end was cut by 2 bases, the J end by 4 bases, with 18 bases between. CDR3 sequence (DNA): TGTGCCAGCAGCTTAAAGTGGGACCCCTCAATTTACGAGCAGTACTTC. Protein product: CASSLKWDPSIYEQYF.

This clonotype was counted at least ten times. The V gene is TRBV5-1, the J gene TRBJ2-7; 11 bases align to TRBD1. This CDR3 is 13 amino acids long. Germline values: CDR1 SGHRS, CDR2 YFSETQ. The V and J ends lost 3 bases and 6 bases, in that order; junction bases with no gene match: 2. The CDR3 region has the DNA TGCGCCAGCAGCTGGGACAGGGGGAGCGAGCAGTACTTC. Translation gives CASSWDRGSEQYF.

The V call is TRBV10-3, the J call TRBJ1-2; 9 bases are shared with TRBD1. Germline assignment: CDR1 ENHRY and CDR2 SYGVKD. This CDR3 has 12 residues. Unmatched junction bases numbered 5, after V lost 11 bases and J lost 4 bases. The CDR3 loop reads CAASTGGYGYTF. DNA for the CDR3: TGTGCCGCCTCGACAGGGGGCTATGGCTACACCTTC.